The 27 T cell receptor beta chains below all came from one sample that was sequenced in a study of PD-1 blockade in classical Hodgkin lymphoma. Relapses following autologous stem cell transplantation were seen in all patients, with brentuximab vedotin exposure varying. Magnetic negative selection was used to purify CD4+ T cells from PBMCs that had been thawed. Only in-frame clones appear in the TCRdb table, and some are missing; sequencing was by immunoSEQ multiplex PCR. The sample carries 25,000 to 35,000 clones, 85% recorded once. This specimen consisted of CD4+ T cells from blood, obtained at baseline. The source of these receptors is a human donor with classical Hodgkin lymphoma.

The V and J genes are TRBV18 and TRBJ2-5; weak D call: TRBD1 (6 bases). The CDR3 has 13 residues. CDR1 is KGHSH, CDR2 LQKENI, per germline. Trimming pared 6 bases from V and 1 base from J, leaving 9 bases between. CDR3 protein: CASSRGTQETQYF. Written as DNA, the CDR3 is TGTGCCAGCTCGAGGGGGACCCAAGAGACCCAGTACTTC.

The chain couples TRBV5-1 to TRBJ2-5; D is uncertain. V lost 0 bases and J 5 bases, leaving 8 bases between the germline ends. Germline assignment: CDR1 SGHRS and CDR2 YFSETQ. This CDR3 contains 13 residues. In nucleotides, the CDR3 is TGCGCCAGCAGCTTGGACCTAAGGGAGACCCAGTACTTC. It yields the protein CASSLDLRETQYF.

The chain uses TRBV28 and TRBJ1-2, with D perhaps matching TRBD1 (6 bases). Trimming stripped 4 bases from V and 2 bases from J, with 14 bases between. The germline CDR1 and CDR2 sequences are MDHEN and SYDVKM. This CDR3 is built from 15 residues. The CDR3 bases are TGTGCCAGCAGTTCCCGCGGGGGGCCCAACTATGGCTACACCTTC. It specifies CASSSRGGPNYGYTF.

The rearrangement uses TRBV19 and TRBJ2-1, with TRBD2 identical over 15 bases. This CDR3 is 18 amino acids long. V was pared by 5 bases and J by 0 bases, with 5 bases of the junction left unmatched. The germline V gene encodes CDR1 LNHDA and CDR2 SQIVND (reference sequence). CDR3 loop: CASSQGTSGRSSYNEQFF. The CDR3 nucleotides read TGTGCCAGTAGTCAAGGGACTAGCGGGAGGAGCTCCTACAATGAGCAGTTCTTC.

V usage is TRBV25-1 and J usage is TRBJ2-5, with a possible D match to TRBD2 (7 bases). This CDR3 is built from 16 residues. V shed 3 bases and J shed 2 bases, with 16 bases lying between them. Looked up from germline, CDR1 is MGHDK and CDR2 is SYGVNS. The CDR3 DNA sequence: TGTGCCAGCAGTGAGGGGGCTAGCGGTTATCAAGAGACCCAGTACTTC. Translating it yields CASSEGASGYQETQYF.

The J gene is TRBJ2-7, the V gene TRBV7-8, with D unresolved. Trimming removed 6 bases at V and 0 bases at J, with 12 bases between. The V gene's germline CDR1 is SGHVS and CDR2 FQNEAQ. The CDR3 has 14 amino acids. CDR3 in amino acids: CASSQGPSSYEQYF. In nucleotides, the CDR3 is TGTGCCAGCAGTCAAGGACCTAGCTCCTACGAGCAGTACTTC.

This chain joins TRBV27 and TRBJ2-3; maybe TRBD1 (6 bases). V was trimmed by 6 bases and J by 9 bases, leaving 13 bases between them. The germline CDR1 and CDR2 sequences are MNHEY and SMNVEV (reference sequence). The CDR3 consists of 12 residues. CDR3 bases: TGTGCCAGCAGCCTAGATCAGGGGACGCAGTATTTT. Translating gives CASSLDQGTQYF.

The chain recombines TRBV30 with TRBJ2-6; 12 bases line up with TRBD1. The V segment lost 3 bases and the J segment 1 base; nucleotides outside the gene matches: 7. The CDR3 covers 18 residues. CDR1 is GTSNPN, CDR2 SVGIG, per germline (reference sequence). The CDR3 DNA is TGTGCCTGGAGCCCCTGGGACAGGGGGCTTTCTGGGGCCAACGTCCTGACTTTC. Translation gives CAWSPWDRGLSGANVLTF.

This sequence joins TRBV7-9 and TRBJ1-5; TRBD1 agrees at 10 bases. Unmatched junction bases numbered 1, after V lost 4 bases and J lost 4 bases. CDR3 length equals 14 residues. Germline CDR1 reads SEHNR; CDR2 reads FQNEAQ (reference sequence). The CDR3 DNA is TGTGCCAGCAGCTCGGGACAGGGGAATCAGCCCCAGCATTTT. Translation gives CASSSGQGNQPQHF.

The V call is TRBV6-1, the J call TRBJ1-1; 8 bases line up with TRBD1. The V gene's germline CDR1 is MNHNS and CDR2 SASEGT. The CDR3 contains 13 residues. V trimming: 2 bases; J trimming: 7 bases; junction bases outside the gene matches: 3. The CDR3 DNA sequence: TGTGCCAGCAGTGAACACAGGGGGGATGAAGCTTTCTTT. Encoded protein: CASSEHRGDEAFF.

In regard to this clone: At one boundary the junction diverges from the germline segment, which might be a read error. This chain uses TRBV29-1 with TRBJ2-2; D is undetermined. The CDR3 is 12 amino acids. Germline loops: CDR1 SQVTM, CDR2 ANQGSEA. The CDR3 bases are TGCAGCGTTGAGGCGAACGCCGGGGAGCTGTTTTTT. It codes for CSVEANAGELFF.

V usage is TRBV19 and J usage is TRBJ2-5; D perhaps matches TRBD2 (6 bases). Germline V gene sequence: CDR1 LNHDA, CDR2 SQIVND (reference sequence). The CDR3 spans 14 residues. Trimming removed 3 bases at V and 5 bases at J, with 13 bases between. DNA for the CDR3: TGTGCCAGTAGTATTCGCAGAGGAGGGGAGACCCAGTACTTC. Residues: CASSIRRGGETQYF.

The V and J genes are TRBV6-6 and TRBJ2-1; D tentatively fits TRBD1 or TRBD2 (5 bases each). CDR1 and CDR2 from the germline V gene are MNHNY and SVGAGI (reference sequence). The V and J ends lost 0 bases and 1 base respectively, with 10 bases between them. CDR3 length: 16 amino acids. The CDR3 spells CASSYSRDGSYNEQFF. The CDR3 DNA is TGTGCCAGCAGTTACTCTAGGGACGGGTCCTACAATGAGCAGTTCTTC.

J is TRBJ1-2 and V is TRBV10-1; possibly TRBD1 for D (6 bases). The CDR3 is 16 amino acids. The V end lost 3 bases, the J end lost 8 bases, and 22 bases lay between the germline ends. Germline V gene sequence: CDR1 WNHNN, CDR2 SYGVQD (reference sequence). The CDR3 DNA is TGCGCCAGCAGTGACCTGGGGGCAGGGAAGGTGCGGGGCTACACCTTC. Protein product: CASSDLGAGKVRGYTF.

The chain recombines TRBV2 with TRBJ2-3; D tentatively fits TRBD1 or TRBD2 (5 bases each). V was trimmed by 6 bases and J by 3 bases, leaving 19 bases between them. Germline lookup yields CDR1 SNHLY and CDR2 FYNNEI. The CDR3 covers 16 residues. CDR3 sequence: CASSSQWDPRTDTQYF. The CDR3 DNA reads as TGTGCCAGCAGCTCACAATGGGACCCCCGAACAGATACGCAGTATTTT.

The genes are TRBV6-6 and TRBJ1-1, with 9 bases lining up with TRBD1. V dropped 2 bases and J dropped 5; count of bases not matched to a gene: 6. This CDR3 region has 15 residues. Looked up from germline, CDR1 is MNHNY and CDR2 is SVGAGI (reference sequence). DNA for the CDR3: TGTGCCAGCAGTTACGGGGTACAGGGGGCGACTGAAGCTTTCTTT. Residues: CASSYGVQGATEAFF.

In DNA, the CDR3 is TGTGCCAGCAGGAGGGTTTTCTCCTACGAGCAGTACTTC. Translating gives CASRRVFSYEQYF. The rearrangement uses TRBV6-1 and TRBJ2-7, with D possibly being TRBD2 (5 bases). The germline gives CDR1 MNHNS, CDR2 SASEGT. The V gene lost 6 bases and the J gene lost 0 bases, with 9 bases spanning the gap. The CDR3 runs to 13 residues.

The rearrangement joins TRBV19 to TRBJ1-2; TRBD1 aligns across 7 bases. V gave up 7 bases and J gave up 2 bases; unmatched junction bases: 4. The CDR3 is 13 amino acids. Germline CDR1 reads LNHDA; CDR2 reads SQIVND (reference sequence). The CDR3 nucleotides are TGTGCCAGTACCTCGACAGGGAACTATGGCTACACCTTC. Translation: CASTSTGNYGYTF.

Here the CDR3 DNA reads TGTGCCAGTAATACAGGGGGCAATAGCAATCAGCCCCAGCATTTT. Translation: CASNTGGNSNQPQHF. The chain links TRBV19 to TRBJ1-5; 9 nucleotides agree with TRBD1. The CDR3 sequence is 15 residues long. Germline CDR1 LNHDA, CDR2 SQIVND (reference sequence). The junction had 4 bases not matched to a gene; V was cut back by 7 bases and J by 0 bases. The variable domain in full, completed from reference TRBV19 and TRBJ1-5, reads DGGITQSPKYLFRKEGQNVTLSCEQNLNHDAMYWYRQDPGQGLRLIYYSQIVNDFQKGDIAEGYSVSREKKESFPLTVTSAQKNPTAFYLCASNTGGNSNQPQHFGDGTRLSIL.

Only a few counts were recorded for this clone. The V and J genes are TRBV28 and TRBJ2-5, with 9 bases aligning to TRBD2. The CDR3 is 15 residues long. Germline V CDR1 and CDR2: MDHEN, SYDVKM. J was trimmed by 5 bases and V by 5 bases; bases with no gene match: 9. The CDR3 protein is CASSLGLASGETQYF. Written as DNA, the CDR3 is TGTGCCAGCAGTCTCGGACTAGCGAGTGGGGAGACCCAGTACTTC.

CDR3 protein: CASSYSHRSEQFF. CDR3 DNA sequence: TGTGCCAGCAGTTACTCCCACCGCAGTGAGCAGTTCTTC. The chain carries TRBV6-5 and TRBJ2-1; D is uncertain. The germline V and J ends were trimmed by 0 bases and 9 bases, with 9 bases remaining between them. The CDR3 contains 13 residues. Germline V gene lookup returns CDR1 MNHEY and CDR2 SVGAGI.

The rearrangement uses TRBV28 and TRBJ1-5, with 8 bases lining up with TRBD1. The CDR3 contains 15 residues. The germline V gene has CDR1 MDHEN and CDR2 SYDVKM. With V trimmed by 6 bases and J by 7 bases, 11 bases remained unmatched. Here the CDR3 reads CASRFEDREKQPQHF. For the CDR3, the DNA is TGTGCCAGCAGATTTGAGGACAGGGAAAAACAGCCCCAGCATTTT.

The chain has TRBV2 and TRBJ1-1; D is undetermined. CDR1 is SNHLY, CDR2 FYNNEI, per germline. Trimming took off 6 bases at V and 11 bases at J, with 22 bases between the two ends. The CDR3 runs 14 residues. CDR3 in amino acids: CASSNTGKSPGAFF. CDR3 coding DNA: TGTGCCAGCAGCAATACCGGGAAAAGCCCGGGGGCTTTCTTT.

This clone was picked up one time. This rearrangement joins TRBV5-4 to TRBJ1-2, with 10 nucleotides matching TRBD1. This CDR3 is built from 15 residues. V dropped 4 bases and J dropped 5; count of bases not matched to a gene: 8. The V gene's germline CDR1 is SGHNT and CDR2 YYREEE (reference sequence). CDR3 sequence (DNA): TGTGCCAGCAGCGGCCGGGACAGGGGACGGTATGGCTACACCTTC. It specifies CASSGRDRGRYGYTF.

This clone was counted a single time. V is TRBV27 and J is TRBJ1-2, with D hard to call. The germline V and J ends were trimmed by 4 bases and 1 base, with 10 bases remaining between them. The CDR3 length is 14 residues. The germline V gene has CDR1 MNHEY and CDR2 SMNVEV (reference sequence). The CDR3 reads CASSSDRLNYGYTF. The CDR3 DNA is TGTGCCAGCAGTTCGGATCGACTTAACTATGGCTACACCTTC.

CDR3 in amino acids: CASSPLGAQARRGEKLFF. CDR3 bases: TGTGCCAGCAGTCCCCTGGGGGCACAGGCCCGCCGTGGTGAAAAACTGTTTTTT. The rearrangement links TRBV28 to TRBJ1-4, with D maybe TRBD1 (6 bases). Germline CDR1 MDHEN, CDR2 SYDVKM. This CDR3 comprises 18 residues. The V gene lost 5 bases and the J gene lost 7 bases, with 26 bases spanning the gap.

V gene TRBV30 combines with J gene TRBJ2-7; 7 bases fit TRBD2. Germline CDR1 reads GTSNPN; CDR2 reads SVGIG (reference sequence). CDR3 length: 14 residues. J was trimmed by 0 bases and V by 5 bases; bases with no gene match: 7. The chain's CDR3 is CAWSRGGVSYEQYF. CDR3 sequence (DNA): TGTGCCTGGTCCCGTGGGGGGGTCTCCTACGAGCAGTACTTC.